These 8 T cell receptor beta chains share one sample of origin, sequenced in a study of blood T cell repertoires in COVID-19 (dated by TCRdb to about 2020). Receptor amplification or capture employed the immunoSEQ multiplex PCR assay. The source is immuneACCESS, and TCRdb retained only in-frame sequences with V and J called. Part of the clones is not carried over; for the studies checked, unresolved V genes explain less than half of this, and the remainder is unexplained. The sample table shows approximately 150,000 clones, and 81% are seen once. Clones ranked in the top ten supply around 8.5% of the sample. What was sequenced was peripheral blood. Receptor source: a human donor in a cohort sampled during active COVID-19.

This clone has a handful of counts. The chain recombines TRBV29-1 with TRBJ1-4; D might be TRBD1 (5 bases). The CDR3 is 12 amino acids. Germline V gives CDR1 SQVTM, CDR2 ANQGSEA. Trimming took off 4 bases at V and 4 bases at J, with 7 bases between the two ends. The DNA for the CDR3 is TGCAGCGTTGGGACAAGTAATGAAAAACTGTTTTTT. It specifies CSVGTSNEKLFF.

This chain links TRBV11-3 with TRBJ2-7; the match to TRBD2 covers 10 bases. The ends lost 3 bases at V and 6 bases at J; junction bases unmatched: 5. CDR3 length equals 14 residues. From germline, CDR1 is SGHNT and CDR2 YENEEA. The CDR3 nucleotides are TGTGCCAGCAGCTTTCCTAGCGGGAGCGTCGAGCAGTACTTC. Encoded protein: CASSFPSGSVEQYF. Drawing the rest from reference TRBV11-3 and TRBJ2-7, the complete variable domain is EAGVVQSPRYKIIEKKQPVAFWCNPISGHNTLYWYLQNLGQGPELLIRYENEEAVDDSQLPKDRFSAERLKGVDSTLKIQPAELGDSAVYLCASSFPSGSVEQYFGPGTRLTVT.

The chain recombines TRBV18 with TRBJ1-4; TRBD1 agrees at 10 bases. CDR1 is KGHSH and CDR2 is LQKENI in the germline V gene. J lost 5 bases, V lost 4 bases, and 4 bases had no gene match. The CDR3 has 15 residues. This chain's CDR3 is CASSLRTGGNEKLFF. Written as DNA, the CDR3 is TGTGCCAGCTCACTCAGGACAGGGGGGAATGAAAAACTGTTTTTT.

In this sample, this clone turned up once. The rearrangement joins TRBV9 to TRBJ2-7, with 9 bases identical to TRBD2. In germline, CDR1 is SGDLS, CDR2 YYNGEE. This CDR3 comprises 15 residues. After removal of 0 bases from V and 3 bases from J, the junction contained 4 bases not matched to a gene. CDR3 bases: TGTGCCAGCAGCGTAGGGGGACTAGCTAGCTACGAGCAGTACTTC. Translation: CASSVGGLASYEQYF.

The chain combines TRBV5-1 with TRBJ1-1; a weak D match, TRBD1 (5 bases). The CDR3 is 13 residues long. Trimming removed 5 bases at V and 0 bases at J, with 8 bases between. Germline V CDR1 and CDR2: SGHRS, YFSETQ. The CDR3 DNA follows: TGCGCCAGCAGACGACAGCTGAACACTGAAGCTTTCTTT. Translating it yields CASRRQLNTEAFF.

The V gene is TRBV2, the J gene TRBJ2-2; 7 bases fit TRBD2. The V gene end was trimmed by 2 bases and the J gene end by 3 bases; junction bases not matched to a gene: 6. CDR3 length equals 16 residues. CDR1 is SNHLY, CDR2 FYNNEI, per germline. As DNA, the CDR3 is TGTGCCAGCAGTGAATCGGTGACTAGCTACACCGGGGAGCTGTTTTTT. Protein sequence: CASSESVTSYTGELFF.

The chain joins TRBV7-9 to TRBJ2-5; TRBD1 matches at 9 bases. CDR1 and CDR2 (germline): SEHNR, FQNEAQ (reference sequence). V was pared by 2 bases and J by 2 bases, with 3 bases of the junction left unmatched. The CDR3 consists of 15 residues. CDR3 coding DNA: TGTGCCAGCAGCTTATCCGGGACAGGGCAAGAGACCCAGTACTTC. It translates to CASSLSGTGQETQYF.

J is TRBJ1-3 and V is TRBV27; no clear D gene. Germline V gives CDR1 MNHEY, CDR2 SMNVEV (reference sequence). CDR3 length: 16 residues. Trimming shortened V by 5 bases and J by 2 bases, and 16 bases separated the two germline ends. CDR3 amino acids: CASSAGPAIPGNTIYF. The CDR3 coding sequence is TGTGCCAGCAGTGCGGGCCCCGCTATTCCTGGAAACACCATATATTTT.